This T cell receptor beta chain was captured by sequencing in a study of blood T cells in healthy people across ages. Primers used in a second PCR of about 6 to 12 cycles were a sample-barcoded 5' primer and a J-beta primer mix. Each cDNA molecule, via a template-switch adaptor with 12 random nucleotides, was tagged. TCRdb ran MiXCR on the 5' RACE reads and lists one entry per CDR3 protein. The sample carries fewer than 600,000 distinct CDR3 sequences, about 26% recorded once. Per germline, CDR1 MGHDK and CDR2 SYGVNS. Trimming took off 7 bases at V and 5 bases at J, with 8 bases between the two ends. This CDR3 spans 11 amino acids. This same sample was also taken into another study, of T cells of mothers and their children. This second study notes: In each mother, TCR beta CDR3 reads exceeded 8 million; in each child, they numbered several million.

The V gene is TRBV25-1, the J gene TRBJ2-5; D remains ambiguous. Input material: blood. This TCR derives from a boy between 2 and 10 years old in good health. The CDR3 DNA reads TGTGCCAGCACCCTTTGGGAGACCCAGTACTTC. Its translation: CASTLWETQYF.